This T cell receptor beta chain was captured in a study of Ad26.COV2.S vaccination and SARS-CoV-2 variants. Study overall: A participant enrolled in the COV1001 Ad26.COV2.S trial arm provided the sample. Administration of Ad26.COV2.S was intramuscular, either once or twice 56 days apart.

Comments on this clone: Its antigen is not known.

The assay was immunoSEQ multiplex PCR, and TCRdb's table has in-frame clones only and misses some. The sample has 350,000 to 400,000 clones, about 85% seen once. Study outcomes and limitations: Recipients of either vaccine or placebo displayed similar breadth of non-spike TCRs.

Germline-derived CDR1 and CDR2 are LGHDT and YNNKEL (reference sequence). The CDR3 consists of 16 residues. Trimming removed 1 base from V and 0 bases from J, with 13 bases in between. The treatment was: around 19 received Ad26.COV2.S at low or high dose, single or two shots; several received placebo; per-sample allocation not given. Day 63 after the first vaccine or placebo injection was the time point for sampling. This sequence originates from a person between 18 and 60 years old who received the Ad26.COV2.S COVID-19 vaccine or a placebo. The rearrangement joins TRBV3-1 (or the pseudogene TRBV3-2) to TRBJ2-7; D call uncertain. Here the sequenced sample was peripheral blood, taken in a trial of Ad26.COV2.S vaccine versus placebo. The CDR3: CASSQGSADLSYEQYF. The CDR3 DNA reads TGTGCCAGCAGCCAAGGATCCGCCGACCTCTCCTACGAGCAGTACTTC.